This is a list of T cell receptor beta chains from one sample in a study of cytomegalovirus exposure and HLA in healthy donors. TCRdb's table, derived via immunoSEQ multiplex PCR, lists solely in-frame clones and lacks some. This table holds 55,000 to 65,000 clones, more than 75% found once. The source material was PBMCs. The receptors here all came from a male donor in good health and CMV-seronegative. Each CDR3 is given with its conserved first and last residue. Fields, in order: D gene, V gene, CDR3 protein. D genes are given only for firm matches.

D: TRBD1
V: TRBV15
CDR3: CATGFYRGYYNEQFF

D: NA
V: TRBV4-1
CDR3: CASSTRRTDYGYTF

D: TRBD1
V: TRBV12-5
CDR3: CASFRDRGLNTQYF

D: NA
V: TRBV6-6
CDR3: CASRLQLASYNSPLHF

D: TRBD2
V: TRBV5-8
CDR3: CASSLTSGGGF

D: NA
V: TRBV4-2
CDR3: CASSPLGQSSGNTIYF

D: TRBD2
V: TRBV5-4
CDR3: CASSSGLYEQYF

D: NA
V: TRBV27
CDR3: CASSNRVGETQYF

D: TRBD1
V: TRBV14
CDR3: CASSQHPGQGATDTQYF

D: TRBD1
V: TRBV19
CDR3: CASTWTGGRNEQFF

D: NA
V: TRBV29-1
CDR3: CSVEAPVEAAYEQYF

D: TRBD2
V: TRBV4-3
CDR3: CASSLAGGPNEQFF

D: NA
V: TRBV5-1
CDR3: CASSYRLAGGQETQYF

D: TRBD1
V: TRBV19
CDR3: CASRDREPDGAFF

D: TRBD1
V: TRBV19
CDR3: CASSIETGSYGYTF

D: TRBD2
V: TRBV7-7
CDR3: CASSLDREGTGELFF

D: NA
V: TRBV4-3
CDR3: CASSQGTTATNEKLFF

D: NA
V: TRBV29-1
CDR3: CSVGGGGYGYTF

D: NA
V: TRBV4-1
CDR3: CASSKTGPPGANVLTF

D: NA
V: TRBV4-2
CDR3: CASSQDNNGHLNSPLHF

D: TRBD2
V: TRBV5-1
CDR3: CASGLAGGSYNEQFF

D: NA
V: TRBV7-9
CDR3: CSSSSPSGSPATNEKLFF

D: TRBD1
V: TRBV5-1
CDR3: CASSLAGGDRLPLPYNEQFF

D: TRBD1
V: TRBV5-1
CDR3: CASSLALGGERTEAFF

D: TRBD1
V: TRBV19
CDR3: CASSMGRGRDGYTF

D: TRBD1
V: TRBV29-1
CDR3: CSVDRGGTEAFF

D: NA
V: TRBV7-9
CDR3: CAEGNTEAFF

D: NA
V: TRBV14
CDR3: CASSPRTGNTEAFF

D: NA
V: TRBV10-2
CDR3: CASSEAGDAKLFF

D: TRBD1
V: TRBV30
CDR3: CAWSGGQDNSPLHF

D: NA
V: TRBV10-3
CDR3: CAISSRRYEQYF

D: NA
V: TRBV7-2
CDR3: CASSFRAGGTNYGYTF

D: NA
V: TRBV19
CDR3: CASSILGVNQPQHF

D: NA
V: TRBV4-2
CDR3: CASSQVREVTEAFF

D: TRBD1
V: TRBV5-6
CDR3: CASSTTGEYQETQYF

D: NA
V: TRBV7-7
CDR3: CASSLGGTANEQFF

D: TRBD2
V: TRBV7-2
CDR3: CASSPTSGGATHEQYF